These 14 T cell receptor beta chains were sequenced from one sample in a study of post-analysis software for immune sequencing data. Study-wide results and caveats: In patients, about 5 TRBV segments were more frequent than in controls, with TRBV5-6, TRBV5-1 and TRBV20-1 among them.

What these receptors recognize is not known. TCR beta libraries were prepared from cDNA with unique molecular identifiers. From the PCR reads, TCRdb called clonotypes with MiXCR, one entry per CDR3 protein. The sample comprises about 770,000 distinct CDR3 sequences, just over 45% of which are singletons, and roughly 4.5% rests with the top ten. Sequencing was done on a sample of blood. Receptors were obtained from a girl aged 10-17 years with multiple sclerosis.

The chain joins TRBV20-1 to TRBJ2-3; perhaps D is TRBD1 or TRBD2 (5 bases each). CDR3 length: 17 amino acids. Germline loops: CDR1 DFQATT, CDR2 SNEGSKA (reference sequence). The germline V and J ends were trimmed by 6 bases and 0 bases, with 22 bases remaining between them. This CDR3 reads CSAISFGGILSTDTQYF. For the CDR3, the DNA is TGCAGTGCCATTTCATTTGGGGGAATTCTTAGCACAGATACGCAGTATTTT.

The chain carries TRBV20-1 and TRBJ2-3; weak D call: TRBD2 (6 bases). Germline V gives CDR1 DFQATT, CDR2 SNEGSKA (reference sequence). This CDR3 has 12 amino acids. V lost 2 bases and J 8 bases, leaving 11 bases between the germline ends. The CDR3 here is CSARTNGGTQYF. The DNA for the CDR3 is TGCAGTGCTAGAACCAACGGGGGTACGCAGTATTTT.

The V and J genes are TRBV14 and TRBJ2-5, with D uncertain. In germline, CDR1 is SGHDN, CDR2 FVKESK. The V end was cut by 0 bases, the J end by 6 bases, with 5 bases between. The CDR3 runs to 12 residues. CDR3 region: CASSQERKTQYF. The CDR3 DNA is TGTGCCAGCAGCCAAGAAAGGAAGACCCAGTACTTC.

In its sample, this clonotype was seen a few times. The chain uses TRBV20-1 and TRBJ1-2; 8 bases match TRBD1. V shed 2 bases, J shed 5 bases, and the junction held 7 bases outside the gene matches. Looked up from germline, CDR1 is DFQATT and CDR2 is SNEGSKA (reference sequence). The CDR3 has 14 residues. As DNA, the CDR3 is TGCAGTGCTAGACACCGGACAGGGTTGTATGGCTACACCTTC. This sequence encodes CSARHRTGLYGYTF.

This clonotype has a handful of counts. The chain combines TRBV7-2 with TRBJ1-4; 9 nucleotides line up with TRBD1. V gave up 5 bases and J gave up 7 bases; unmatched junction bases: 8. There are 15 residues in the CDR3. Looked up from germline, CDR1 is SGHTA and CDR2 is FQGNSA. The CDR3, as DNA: TGTGCCAGCAGCCTGGGGGACAGGGAGGTTGAAAAACTGTTTTTT. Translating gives CASSLGDREVEKLFF. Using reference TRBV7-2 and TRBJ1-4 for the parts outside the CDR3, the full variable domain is GAGVSQSPSNKVTEKGKDVELRCDPISGHTALYWYRQSLGQGLEFLIYFQGNSAPDKSGLPSDRFSAERTGGSVSTLTIQRTQQEDSAVYLCASSLGDREVEKLFFGSGTQLSVL.

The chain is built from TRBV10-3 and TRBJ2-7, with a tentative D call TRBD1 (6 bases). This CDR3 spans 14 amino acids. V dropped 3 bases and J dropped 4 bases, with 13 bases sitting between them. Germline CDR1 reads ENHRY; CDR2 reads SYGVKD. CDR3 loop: CAISDRGSPYEQYF. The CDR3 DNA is TGTGCCATCAGTGACAGGGGTTCCCCGTACGAGCAGTACTTC.

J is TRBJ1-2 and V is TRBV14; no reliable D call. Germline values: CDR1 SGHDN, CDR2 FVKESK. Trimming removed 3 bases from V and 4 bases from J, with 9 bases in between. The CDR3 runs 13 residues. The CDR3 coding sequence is TGTGCCAGCAGCCATGGTCAAGTCTATGGCTACACCTTC. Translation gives CASSHGQVYGYTF.

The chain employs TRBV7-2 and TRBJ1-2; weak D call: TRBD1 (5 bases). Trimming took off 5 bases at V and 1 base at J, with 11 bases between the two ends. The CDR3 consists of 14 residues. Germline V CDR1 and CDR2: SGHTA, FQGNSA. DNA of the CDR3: TGTGCCAGCAGCCAATGGGGCCTTAACTATGGCTACACCTTC. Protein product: CASSQWGLNYGYTF.

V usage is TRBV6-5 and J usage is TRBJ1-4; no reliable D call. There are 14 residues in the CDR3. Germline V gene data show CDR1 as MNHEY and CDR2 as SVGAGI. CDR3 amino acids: CAISPTQAGEKLFF. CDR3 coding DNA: TGTGCTATCAGTCCGACGCAGGCCGGTGAAAAACTGTTTTTT.

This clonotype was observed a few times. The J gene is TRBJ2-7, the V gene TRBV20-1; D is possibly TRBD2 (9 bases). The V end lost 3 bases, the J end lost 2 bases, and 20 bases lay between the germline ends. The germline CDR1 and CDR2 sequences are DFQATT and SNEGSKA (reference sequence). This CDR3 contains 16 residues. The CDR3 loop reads CSASGQGSGSPYEQYF. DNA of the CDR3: TGCAGTGCTAGCGGACAGGGTAGCGGGAGCCCCTACGAGCAGTACTTC.

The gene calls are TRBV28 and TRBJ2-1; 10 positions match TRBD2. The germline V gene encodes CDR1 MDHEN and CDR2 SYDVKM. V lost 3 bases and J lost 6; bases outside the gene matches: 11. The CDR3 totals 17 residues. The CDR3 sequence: CASSFGRGLARSNEQFF. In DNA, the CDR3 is TGTGCCAGCAGTTTTGGCAGGGGACTAGCGAGGTCCAATGAGCAGTTCTTC.

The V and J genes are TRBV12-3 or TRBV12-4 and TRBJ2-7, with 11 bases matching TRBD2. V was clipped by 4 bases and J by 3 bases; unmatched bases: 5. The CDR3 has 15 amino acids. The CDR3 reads CASSSRLAGCYEQYF. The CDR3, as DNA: TGTGCCAGCAGTTCCAGACTAGCGGGATGCTACGAGCAGTACTTC.

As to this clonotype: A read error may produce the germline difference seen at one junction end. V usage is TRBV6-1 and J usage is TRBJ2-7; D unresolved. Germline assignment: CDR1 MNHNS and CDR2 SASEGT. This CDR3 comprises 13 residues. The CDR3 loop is CATSQAARYEQYF. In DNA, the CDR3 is TGTGCCACCAGTCAGGCCGCACGCTACGAGCAGTACTTC.

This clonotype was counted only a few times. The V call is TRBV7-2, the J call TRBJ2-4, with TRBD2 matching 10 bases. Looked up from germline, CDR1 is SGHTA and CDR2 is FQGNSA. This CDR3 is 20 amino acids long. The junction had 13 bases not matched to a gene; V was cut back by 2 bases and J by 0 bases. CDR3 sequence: CASSLRRLAGEGGAKNIQYF. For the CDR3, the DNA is TGTGCCAGCAGCTTAAGGAGGCTAGCGGGAGAGGGGGGAGCCAAAAACATTCAGTACTTC.